This TCR beta chain was obtained from a study of spatial heterogeneity in lung cancer. Overall study context: TCR and UMI combinations that were unique each appeared, on average, more than ten times in raw reads.

The CDR3 loop spans 14 amino acids. Trimming left V 6 bases short and J 6 bases short, with 18 bases between. Germline V gives CDR1 ENHRY, CDR2 SYGVKD. Individually, TCR cDNA molecules were each labelled with a unique molecular identifier. One entry per CDR3 protein results from TCRdb running MiXCR on the 5' RACE reads. The data show tens of thousands of distinct CDR3 sequences, with about 6.3% seen just once and over 12% held by the top ten. The sample holds many counts of this clonotype. Time point denoted: sample taken at primary tumor resection. Whole RNA obtained from tumor, nontumor lung or frozen PBMC underwent sequencing without sorting.

The sample was PBMCs, taken at surgery. This rearrangement joins TRBV10-3 to TRBJ2-7, with D possibly being TRBD1 or TRBD2 (5 bases each). The receptor's source is a female donor with early-stage non-small cell lung cancer. CDR3 region: CAISPGTVPSEQYF. The CDR3 region has the DNA TGTGCCATCAGCCCCGGGACGGTGCCCTCCGAGCAGTACTTC.